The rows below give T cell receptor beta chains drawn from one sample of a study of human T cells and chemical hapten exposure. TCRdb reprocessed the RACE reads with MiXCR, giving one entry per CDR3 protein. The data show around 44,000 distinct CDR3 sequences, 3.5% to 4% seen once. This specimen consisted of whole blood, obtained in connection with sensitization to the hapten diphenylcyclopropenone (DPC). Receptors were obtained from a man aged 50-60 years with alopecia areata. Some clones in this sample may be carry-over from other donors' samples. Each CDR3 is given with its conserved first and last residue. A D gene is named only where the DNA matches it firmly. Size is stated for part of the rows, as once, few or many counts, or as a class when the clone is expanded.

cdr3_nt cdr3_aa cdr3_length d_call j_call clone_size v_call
TGTGCCAGCAGTGAGACGACCACCGGGGAGCTGTTTTTT CASSETTTGELFF 13 NA TRBJ2-2 many TRBV2
TGCAGTGCTAGTTCCGGACCGAGTGGCCGGCCCCAGCATTTT CSASSGPSGRPQHF 14 NA TRBJ1-5 many TRBV20-1
TGTGCCAGCTCCAGTGGGTTGATCGGGGCCAACGTCCTGACTTTC CASSSGLIGANVLTF 15 NA TRBJ2-6 many TRBV28
TGTGCCAGCAGCCGGACAGGGACCGAGTCCTACGAGCAGTACTTC CASSRTGTESYEQYF 15 TRBD1 TRBJ2-7 many TRBV6-5
TGTGCCAGCAGTTTGCGGCGATCCACAGATACGCAGTATTTT CASSLRRSTDTQYF 14 NA TRBJ2-3 many TRBV12-3/TRBV12-4
TGTGCCAGCAGTTTCGGGACAGAAAATTCACCCCTCCACTTT CASSFGTENSPLHF 14 TRBD1 TRBJ1-6 many TRBV12-3/TRBV12-4
TGTGCCAGCAGCGTAGTGGCGGGGGTGGGCGAGCAGTACTTC CASSVVAGVGEQYF 14 TRBD2 TRBJ2-7 medium-sized TRBV9
TGTGCCTGGATGGGGCTCTTATTGAACACTGAAGCTTTCTTT CAWMGLLLNTEAFF 14 NA TRBJ1-1 NA TRBV30
TGTGCCAGCAGTTCCCCAGGGACAGGCCGCACCGGGGAGCTGTTTTTT CASSSPGTGRTGELFF 16 TRBD1 TRBJ2-2 many TRBV12-3/TRBV12-4
TGCAGCGTTAGCGGGAGAGGGCAGTACAATGAGCAGTTCTTC CSVSGRGQYNEQFF 14 TRBD2 TRBJ2-1 many TRBV29-1